This passage covers 22 T cell receptor beta chains from one sample sequenced in a study of cytomegalovirus exposure and HLA in healthy donors. Primers for the PCR totalled 60 Vbeta and 13 Jbeta. Libraries were prepared by immunoSEQ multiplex PCR; TCRdb keeps only in-frame clonotypes and omits some of them. The table lists 180,000 or so clones, with approximately 0.72% in the top ten. Sequencing was performed on PBMCs. The receptor set was obtained from a woman aged 18 to 35 in good health and CMV-seropositive.

V usage is TRBV5-1 and J usage is TRBJ2-4; D is perhaps TRBD2 (5 bases). The CDR3 runs 9 residues. Trimming removed 8 bases at V and 16 bases at J, with 13 bases between. Germline CDR1 and CDR2: SGHRS and YFSETQ. The CDR3 sequence is CARGEGSYF. In DNA form, the CDR3 reads TGCGCCAGGGGAGAGGGATCCTACTTC.

The J gene is TRBJ2-3, the V gene TRBV10-3; weak D call: TRBD2 (7 bases). Trimming removed 10 bases at V and 2 bases at J, with 13 bases between. There are 13 residues in the CDR3. Germline V gives CDR1 ENHRY, CDR2 SYGVKD. The CDR3 DNA reads TGTGCCACCGCGGGGGCCCCCACAGATACGCAGTATTTT. Protein: CATAGAPTDTQYF.

The chain employs TRBV10-3 and TRBJ2-7; TRBD2 matches 8 bases. CDR1 and CDR2 from the germline V gene are ENHRY and SYGVKD. The CDR3 spans 15 residues. The V segment lost 10 bases and the J segment 0 bases; nucleotides outside the gene matches: 11. The CDR3 loop is CATRGGASSSYEQYF. As DNA, the CDR3 is TGTGCCACCCGGGGGGGGGCCTCCAGCTCCTACGAGCAGTACTTC.

The chain has TRBV7-6 and TRBJ2-5; weak D call: TRBD1 (5 bases). The DNA matches TRBJ2-7 better at its end, which makes the J call doubtful. CDR1 is SGHVS, CDR2 FNYEAQ, per germline. The CDR3 sequence is 14 residues long. The CDR3 DNA follows: TGTGCCAGCAGCTTAGTTGTGGGGCAGAACGAGCAGTACTTC. Translating it yields CASSLVVGQNEQYF.

The V call is TRBV16, the J call TRBJ1-5, with D possibly TRBD1 on 6 matching bases. The V end was cut by 0 bases, the J end by 9 bases, with 12 bases between. Germline loops: CDR1 KGHSY, CDR2 FQNENV. The CDR3 totals 14 residues. The CDR3 coding sequence is TGTGCCAGCAGCCAATCAACAGGGCCCACGCCCCAGCATTTT. Translation gives CASSQSTGPTPQHF.

The V gene is TRBV10-3, the J gene TRBJ2-5, with 7 bases matching TRBD1. The J call is uncertain, as TRBJ2-7 better fits the DNA end. The CDR3 has 17 residues. Germline CDR1 ENHRY, CDR2 SYGVKD. The chain's CDR3 is CAISERPGQRSSYEQYF. The CDR3 nucleotides read TGTGCCATCAGTGAAAGGCCGGGACAGCGAAGCTCCTACGAGCAGTACTTC.

The V gene is TRBV7-9, the J gene TRBJ1-3; TRBD2 aligns across 13 bases. The DNA end favors TRBJ2-2, so the J call may be wrong. This CDR3 region has 17 residues. Germline V CDR1 and CDR2: SEHNR, FQNEAQ (reference sequence). This CDR3 is CASSLGLAGANTGELFF. As DNA, the CDR3 is TGTGCCAGCAGCCTCGGACTAGCGGGGGCCAACACCGGGGAGCTGTTTTTT.

This chain links TRBV7-9 with TRBJ1-3; 7 bases map to TRBD1. The CDR3 totals 14 residues. Germline lookup yields CDR1 SEHNR and CDR2 FQNEAQ (reference sequence). V dropped 4 bases and J dropped 1; count of bases not matched to a gene: 1. DNA of the CDR3: TGTGCCAGCAGCTCGGGACAGTCTGGAAACACCATATATTTT. It is translated as CASSSGQSGNTIYF. The full variable domain, its missing parts supplied by reference TRBV7-9 and TRBJ1-3, is DTGVSQNPRHKITKRGQNVTFRCDPISEHNRLYWYRQTLGQGPEFLTYFQNEAQLEKSRLLSDRFSAERPKGSFSTLEIQRTEQGDSAMYLCASSSGQSGNTIYFGEGSWLTVV.

This chain connects TRBV30 to TRBJ2-5, with D hard to call. The J call may not be correct, given that the DNA end is closer to TRBJ2-7. CDR3 length: 11 amino acids. Per the germline V gene, CDR1 is GTSNPN and CDR2 is SVGIG (reference sequence). The CDR3 sequence is CAWTGSYEQYF. CDR3 in DNA: TGTGCCTGGACGGGTTCCTACGAGCAGTACTTC.

The chain is built from TRBV6-1 and TRBJ2-5; 10 bases agree with TRBD2. The tail of the sequence fits TRBJ2-7 better, so the J call may be wrong. Germline-derived CDR1 and CDR2 are MNHNS and SASEGT. The CDR3 is made up of 14 amino acids. Here the CDR3 DNA reads TGTGCCAGCACCCTGACTAGCGGGCCCTACGAGCAGTACTTC. Protein: CASTLTSGPYEQYF.

The chain joins TRBV27 to TRBJ2-2; the D gene is possibly TRBD1 (6 bases). The CDR3 is made up of 17 amino acids. V dropped 3 bases and J dropped 9 bases, with 23 bases sitting between them. Per the germline V gene, CDR1 is MNHEY and CDR2 is SMNVEV (reference sequence). In DNA form, the CDR3 reads TGTGCCAGCAGTTTTCTCCCCAGACAGGCAGTGGCGAGGGAGCTGTTTTTT. It translates to CASSFLPRQAVARELFF.

The chain joins TRBV6-1 to TRBJ1-5, with D hard to call. Germline values: CDR1 MNHNS, CDR2 SASEGT. CDR3 size: 15 residues. V lost 4 bases and J lost 7, with 17 bases in between. This CDR3 reads CASSASSMLGQPQHF. The CDR3 DNA reads as TGTGCCAGCAGTGCCTCCTCGATGCTGGGCCAGCCCCAGCATTTT.

The gene calls are TRBV19 and TRBJ1-2; 7 positions match TRBD1. Trimming cost V 5 bases and J 4 bases; bases outside gene matches: 13. Germline V gives CDR1 LNHDA, CDR2 SQIVND (reference sequence). The CDR3 is 16 amino acids. The CDR3 sequence: CASSLGTADPRYGYTF. In DNA, the CDR3 is TGTGCCAGTAGTCTTGGGACAGCGGACCCCCGCTATGGCTACACCTTC.

V is TRBV30 and J is TRBJ2-7; D perhaps matches TRBD2 (6 bases). Trimming left V 5 bases short and J 3 bases short, with 11 bases between. Per germline, CDR1 GTSNPN and CDR2 SVGIG (reference sequence). CDR3 size: 12 residues. The CDR3 is CAWARRDYEQYF. The CDR3, as DNA: TGTGCCTGGGCCCGGAGGGACTACGAGCAGTACTTC.

The rearrangement uses TRBV11-2 and TRBJ2-7; no clear D gene. CDR1 is SGHAT and CDR2 is FQNNGV in the germline V gene. CDR3 size: 11 residues. The germline V and J ends were trimmed by 7 bases and 5 bases, with 9 bases remaining between them. The CDR3 DNA reads as TGTGCCAGCACGGTTGAGAACGAGCAGTACTTC. Translating gives CASTVENEQYF.

CDR3 DNA sequence: TGTGCCAGCAGCTTAGTACAGATAGTTTCTGGAAACACCATATATTTT. Translation: CASSLVQIVSGNTIYF. The J gene is TRBJ1-3, the V gene TRBV7-2; no firm D call. Germline V CDR1 and CDR2: SGHTA, FQGNSA. This CDR3 region has 16 residues. V dropped 1 base and J dropped 1 base, with 11 bases sitting between them.

The CDR3 sequence is CASSLDRYTEAFF. CDR3 nucleotides: TGTGCCAGCAGCTTAGACAGGTACACTGAAGCTTTCTTT. The rearrangement uses TRBV7-7 and TRBJ1-1; the D gene is possibly TRBD1 (5 bases). The CDR3 runs 13 residues. Germline lookup yields CDR1 SSHAT and CDR2 FNYEAQ (reference sequence). V lost 1 base and J lost 3, with 6 bases in between.

V usage is TRBV9 and J usage is TRBJ2-5, with TRBD2 matching 16 bases. The CDR3 extends over 17 amino acids. Losses at the gene ends were 3 bases for V and 7 bases for J; bases not matched to a gene: 9. Germline V gene data show CDR1 as SGDLS and CDR2 as YYNGEE. For the CDR3, the DNA is TGTGCCAGCAGCGCTTCTGGGACTAGCGGGGGGGGGTCGACCCAGTACTTC. Amino acid sequence: CASSASGTSGGGSTQYF. Supplemented by reference TRBV9 and TRBJ2-5, the full variable domain reads DSGVTQTPKHLITATGQRVTLRCSPRSGDLSVYWYQQSLDQGLQFLIQYYNGEERAKGNILERFSAQQFPDLHSELNLSSLELGDSALYFCASSASGTSGGGSTQYFGPGTRLLVL.

The chain carries TRBV30 and TRBJ2-3; 14 bases fit TRBD2. The germline CDR1 and CDR2 sequences are GTSNPN and SVGIG (reference sequence). With V trimmed by 1 base and J by 0 bases, 9 bases remained unmatched. The CDR3 extends over 19 amino acids. CDR3 nucleotides: TGTGCCTGGAGTGAAGGACTAGCGGGGGGACTCGTTAGCACAGATACGCAGTATTTT. It specifies CAWSEGLAGGLVSTDTQYF.

V and J are TRBV2 and TRBJ1-4; no clear D. Per the germline V gene, CDR1 is SNHLY and CDR2 is FYNNEI. Trimming removed 1 base from V and 10 bases from J, with 19 bases in between. This CDR3 region has 16 residues. CDR3 DNA sequence: TGTGCCAGCAGTGAAGAAGGGATTCCACTAGGGAGAAAACTGTTTTTT. It is translated as CASSEEGIPLGRKLFF.

The V and J genes are TRBV4-2 and TRBJ2-1; 7 bases are shared with TRBD2. CDR1 is LGHNA, CDR2 YNFKEQ, per germline. J was trimmed by 1 base and V by 6 bases; bases with no gene match: 9. CDR3 size: 16 residues. CDR3 residues: CASSPPTSASYNEQFF. CDR3 in DNA: TGTGCCAGCAGTCCCCCCACTAGCGCTTCCTACAATGAGCAGTTCTTC.

CDR3 loop: CASSFLQGAVDEQFF. Written as DNA, the CDR3 is TGTGCCAGCAGCTTTTTACAGGGGGCGGTCGATGAGCAGTTCTTC. The V and J genes are TRBV7-2 and TRBJ2-1; 9 bases map to TRBD1. The V and J ends lost 3 bases and 8 bases, in that order; junction bases with no gene match: 8. CDR1 is SGHTA, CDR2 FQGNSA, per germline. There are 15 residues in the CDR3. Looking up the rest from reference TRBV7-2 and TRBJ2-1 gives the full variable domain: GAGVSQSPSNKVTEKGKDVELRCDPISGHTALYWYRQSLGQGLEFLIYFQGNSAPDKSGLPSDRFSAERTGGSVSTLTIQRTQQEDSAVYLCASSFLQGAVDEQFFGPGTRLTVL.